Listed below are T cell receptor beta chains from one sample, sequenced in a study of blood T cells in healthy people across ages. TCRdb re-derived calls from the 5' RACE reads in MiXCR, one entry per CDR3 protein. The table lists roughly 1.6 million distinct CDR3 sequences, 30% to 40% of them singletons. The sample was blood. The receptors were gathered from a woman aged 25 to 39 in good health. Both conserved end residues are part of each CDR3. D genes are given only for firm matches. For some rows the clone size is stated as once, few or many, or as a class when expanded; others skip it.

TRBJ2-1	NA	TRBV4-1	TRBD1	CASSQVSGGTYDEQFF	TGCGCCAGCAGCCAAGTTTCAGGGGGCACCTACGATGAGCAGTTCTTC
TRBJ2-1	NA	TRBV30	NA	CAWSSIGAMFF	TGTGCCTGGAGTAGTATCGGGGCCATGTTCTTC
TRBJ2-3	NA	TRBV7-9	NA	CASSLVQDWTITDTQYF	TGTGCCAGCAGCTTAGTCCAGGACTGGACTATCACAGATACGCAGTATTTT
TRBJ2-5	NA	TRBV27	NA	CASSLRGSPGETQYF	TGTGCCAGCAGTTTGCGGGGTTCACCGGGGGAGACCCAGTACTTC
TRBJ2-7	many	TRBV4-2	NA	CASSPLVGRVDEQYF	TGTGCCAGCAGCCCCCTTGTAGGCAGGGTGGACGAGCAGTACTTC
TRBJ1-2	few	TRBV29-1	TRBD1	CSVGDRVNGCTF	TGCAGCGTTGGTGACAGGGTGAATGGCTGCACCTTC
TRBJ2-7	NA	TRBV27	TRBD1	CASSPMVTGASYEQYF	TGTGCCAGCAGTCCCATGGTGACAGGGGCTAGCTACGAGCAGTACTTC
TRBJ2-7	NA	TRBV7-2	NA	CASSTAGQFGQYF	TGTGCCAGCAGCACCGCCGGGCAATTTGGTCAGTACTTC
TRBJ2-3	few	TRBV12-3/TRBV12-4	NA	CASSFLGADTQYF	TGCGCCAGCAGCTTCCTGGGTGCAGATACGCAGTATTTT
TRBJ1-1	NA	TRBV12-3/TRBV12-4	NA	CASSDNYRGTEAFF	TGTGCCAGCTCTGACAACTACCGGGGCACTGAAGCTTTCTTT
TRBJ2-4	NA	TRBV5-1	NA	CASSLGGRELNIQYF	TGCGCCAGCAGCTTGGGGGGGCGTGAACTGAACATTCAGTACTTC
TRBJ2-3	NA	TRBV10-3	NA	CATTGRLITDTQYF	TGTGCCACCACCGGTCGGCTGATCACAGATACGCAGTATTTT
TRBJ2-1	few	TRBV7-3	NA	CASSLNGELSYNEQFF	TGTGCCAGCAGCTTAAATGGGGAGCTCTCCTACAATGAGCAGTTCTTC